This T cell receptor beta chain was obtained from a study of T-cell reconstitution after alpha-beta-depleted transplantation in children. General study points: The main origin of T-cell counts and diversity one year after transplant was newly produced T cells. Roughly two months post-transplant, alpha-beta T cells reportedly originated from several hundred graft clones that had expanded. Recipient T cells and thymic progenitors that survived gave rise to the high TCRbeta diversity observed at day 60 in some patients.

The junction had 5 bases not matched to a gene; V was cut back by 2 bases and J by 0 bases. CDR1 SGDLS and CDR2 YYNGEE come from the germline V gene. This CDR3 is built from 16 residues. Preparation of the TCRbeta library involved a method that used unique molecular identifiers. TCRdb ran MiXCR on the PCR reads and lists one entry per CDR3 protein. The table lists about 420,000 distinct CDR3 sequences, roughly 16% of them singletons. Concerning this clonotype: Its specificity is unknown.

The chain carries TRBV9 and TRBJ2-3; 8 nucleotides match TRBD2. The sample here was PBMCs, mostly from graft donor cells, taken 360 days after TCRalphabeta/CD19-depleted stem cell transplant. The clonotype comes from a boy under three years old who had a stem cell transplant for Wiskott-Aldrich syndrome, so the T cells may come from the graft donor. The CDR3 sequence: CASSVTSGASTDTQYF. The CDR3 nucleotides are TGTGCCAGCAGCGTTACTAGCGGAGCTAGCACAGATACGCAGTATTTT.